One sample yielded the 32 T cell receptor beta chains listed below, sequenced in a study of T-cell reconstitution after alpha-beta-depleted transplantation in children. Researchers prepared the TCRbeta library using unique molecular identifiers, the study reports. TCRdb reanalysed the PCR reads using MiXCR and keeps one entry per CDR3 protein. The sample has fewer than 1 million distinct CDR3 sequences, approximately 15% seen once. The specimen comprised PBMCs, mostly from graft donor cells, sampled 360 days after TCRalphabeta/CD19-depleted stem cell transplant. These receptors came from a male patient between 5 and 17 years old who had a stem cell transplant for acute lymphoblastic leukemia, so the T cells may come from the graft donor.

V and J are TRBV5-1 and TRBJ1-2, with 12 bases aligning to TRBD1. There are 15 residues in the CDR3. Germline V gives CDR1 SGHRS, CDR2 YFSETQ. V gave up 4 bases and J gave up 6 bases; unmatched junction bases: 7. The CDR3 bases are TGCGCCAGCAGCCCCCGGGACAGGGGGCCCCATGGCTACACCTTC. As protein: CASSPRDRGPHGYTF.

This clonotype has at least ten counts. V gene TRBV3-1 combines with J gene TRBJ2-5; 7 bases fit TRBD2. The CDR3 has 15 residues. CDR1 and CDR2 from the germline V gene are LGHDT and YNNKEL (reference sequence). Trimming took 3 bases from V and 4 from J; bases not matched to a gene: 8. In nucleotides, the CDR3 is TGTGCCAGCAGCCAGAATGGCGGGAGTTCAGAGACCCAGTACTTC. Translation gives CASSQNGGSSETQYF.

This clonotype was found many times. An end of the junction differs from the germline gene, which may be a read error. This sequence joins TRBV7-9 and TRBJ2-1; 8 bases agree with TRBD1. Germline V gene data show CDR1 as SEHNR and CDR2 as FQNEAQ (reference sequence). The CDR3 extends over 15 amino acids. The CDR3 coding sequence is TGTGCCAGCAGCGTAGCCGGGACAGGCTACAATGAGCAGTTCTTC. Its translation: CASSVAGTGYNEQFF.

This clonotype was detected a few times. The chain carries TRBV11-2 and TRBJ2-7; 10 bases match TRBD2. CDR1 is SGHAT, CDR2 FQNNGV, per germline. There are 15 residues in the CDR3. V was clipped by 8 bases and J by 1 base; unmatched bases: 8. This CDR3 is CASAGLAGVSYEQYF. The CDR3 DNA is TGTGCCAGCGCAGGGCTAGCGGGAGTATCCTACGAGCAGTACTTC.

A few counts support this clonotype. The V and J genes are TRBV20-1 and TRBJ2-3; 10 bases align to TRBD2. The V gene's germline CDR1 is DFQATT and CDR2 SNEGSKA (reference sequence). CDR3 length: 19 amino acids. J gave up 2 bases and V 0 bases, and 14 bases lay outside the gene matches. The CDR3 DNA follows: TGCAGTGCTAGAGATCGTCTTCAGGCTAGCGGGAGCTTCACAGATACGCAGTATTTT. This gives the protein CSARDRLQASGSFTDTQYF.

This chain's CDR3 is CGRYALAGTYEQYF. The CDR3 DNA follows: TGCGGGAGATACGCGCTAGCGGGGACATACGAGCAGTACTTC. The V call is TRBV20-1, the J call TRBJ2-7; 9 nucleotides line up with TRBD2. Germline-derived CDR1 and CDR2 are DFQATT and SNEGSKA (reference sequence). The length of the CDR3 is 14 residues.

V usage is TRBV6-1 and J usage is TRBJ2-7, with a tentative D call TRBD2 (6 bases). The germline gives CDR1 MNHNS, CDR2 SASEGT. The ends were cut back, 7 bases at V and 6 bases at J, with 19 bases in the middle. The length of the CDR3 is 14 residues. The CDR3 reads CASTNSGLMGEQYF. CDR3 nucleotide sequence: TGTGCCAGCACCAACAGCGGGTTGATGGGCGAGCAGTACTTC.

This clonotype was detected only a few times. The chain couples TRBV2 to TRBJ2-5, with 10 nucleotides matching TRBD2. The CDR3 spans 17 residues. Per the germline V gene, CDR1 is SNHLY and CDR2 is FYNNEI. With 3 bases clipped from V and 1 base from J, the junction kept 8 bases outside the gene matches. This chain's CDR3 is CASSDFWVAGGQETQYF. CDR3 sequence (DNA): TGTGCCAGCAGTGATTTTTGGGTAGCGGGAGGCCAAGAGACCCAGTACTTC.

This clonotype was seen only a few times. The chain joins TRBV3-1 to TRBJ1-4; D gene unclear. The germline V and J ends were trimmed by 4 bases and 5 bases, with 11 bases remaining between them. The CDR3 runs to 14 residues. Germline CDR1 is LGHDT and CDR2 is YNNKEL (reference sequence). The CDR3 coding sequence is TGTGCCAGCAGCCCCATTCAGACCAATGAAAAACTGTTTTTT. It encodes CASSPIQTNEKLFF.

The CDR3 DNA sequence: TGCGCCAGCAGATACCGGACAGGGGCTCTAAACACCGGGGAGCTGTTTTTT. Its translation: CASRYRTGALNTGELFF. The chain recombines TRBV5-1 with TRBJ2-2; 9 bases line up with TRBD1. There are 17 residues in the CDR3. The junction had 10 bases not matched to a gene; V was cut back by 5 bases and J by 2 bases. Germline CDR1 reads SGHRS; CDR2 reads YFSETQ.

This clonotype occurred a few times. The J gene is TRBJ2-7, the V gene TRBV7-9; D not certain. Trimming removed 2 bases from V and 3 bases from J, with 17 bases in between. The CDR3 has 16 amino acids. Germline V gives CDR1 SEHNR, CDR2 FQNEAQ (reference sequence). The CDR3 region has the DNA TGTGCCAGCAGCTTACTAATGCGGTCTGGGAACTACGAGCAGTACTTC. This codes for CASSLLMRSGNYEQYF.

This clonotype was detected a few times. This chain uses TRBV9 with TRBJ2-4, with 8 positions matching TRBD1. With 0 bases clipped from V and 8 bases from J, the junction kept 7 bases outside the gene matches. CDR1 and CDR2 (germline): SGDLS, YYNGEE. The CDR3 has 15 residues. CDR3 nucleotide sequence: TGTGCCAGCAGCGTAGGAGGCAGGGGGCGAGACATTCAGTACTTC. Its translation is CASSVGGRGRDIQYF.

The rearrangement joins TRBV5-1 to TRBJ2-7, with D unclear. The germline gives CDR1 SGHRS, CDR2 YFSETQ. Trimming cost V 4 bases and J 3 bases, with 14 bases left between them. This CDR3 has 14 amino acids. CDR3: CASSLRSGNYEQYF. DNA for the CDR3: TGCGCCAGCAGCCTCAGATCCGGAAACTACGAGCAGTACTTC.

The sample holds a few counts of this clonotype. The CDR3 spells CSARGTPQETQYF. In DNA form, the CDR3 reads TGCAGTGCTCGGGGGACACCTCAAGAGACCCAGTACTTC. The chain is built from TRBV20-1 and TRBJ2-5, with D perhaps being TRBD1 or TRBD2 (6 bases each). Germline CDR1 and CDR2: DFQATT and SNEGSKA (reference sequence). V was pared by 5 bases and J by 2 bases, with 12 bases between. The CDR3 covers 13 residues.

This clonotype has a handful of counts. The gene calls are TRBV11-1 and TRBJ2-7; 13 bases align to TRBD2. Germline V lookup: CDR1 SGHAT, CDR2 FQDESV (reference sequence). This CDR3 has 18 amino acids. V gave up 5 bases and J gave up 5 bases; unmatched junction bases: 15. CDR3 region: CASSPAGTSGKKMDEQYF. As DNA, the CDR3 is TGTGCCAGCAGCCCAGCCGGGACTAGCGGGAAAAAAATGGACGAGCAGTACTTC.

The CDR3: CASSLGTSRNEQFF. The CDR3 DNA is TGCGCCAGCAGCTTAGGGACTTCCAGGAATGAGCAGTTCTTC. The chain couples TRBV5-1 to TRBJ2-1; D is possibly TRBD2 (6 bases). The germline CDR1 and CDR2 sequences are SGHRS and YFSETQ. The CDR3 covers 14 residues. Trimming cost V 2 bases and J 7 bases, with 13 bases left between them. Based on the CDR3 plus reference TRBV5-1 and TRBJ2-1, the full variable domain is KAGVTQTPRYLIKTRGQQVTLSCSPISGHRSVSWYQQTPGQGLQFLFEYFSETQRNKGNFPGRFSGRQFSNSRSEMNVSTLELGDSALYLCASSLGTSRNEQFFGPGTRLTVL.

This clonotype was observed a handful of times. This chain uses TRBV11-2 with TRBJ2-2; no definite D call. Germline V gene sequence: CDR1 SGHAT, CDR2 FQNNGV. The CDR3 contains 13 residues. Trimming left V 6 bases short and J 6 bases short, with 11 bases between. The CDR3 DNA reads TGTGCCAGCAGAAACCTGGGGTCCGGGGAGCTGTTTTTT. Amino acid sequence: CASRNLGSGELFF.

In regard to this clonotype: Possible read error: a much larger clone is one base away. The gene calls are TRBV20-1 and TRBJ2-1; no reliable D call. Trimming left V 3 bases short and J 5 bases short, with 2 bases between. In germline, CDR1 is DFQATT, CDR2 SNEGSKA (reference sequence). The CDR3 is made up of 10 amino acids. The CDR3 region has the DNA TGCAGTGCTAGTAACAATGAGCAGTTCTTC. Translated: CSASNNEQFF.

In its sample, this clonotype was seen many times. The chain employs TRBV29-1 and TRBJ1-2, with 7 bases that match TRBD1. Looked up from germline, CDR1 is SQVTM and CDR2 is ANQGSEA. This CDR3 has 13 residues. V lost 3 bases to trimming and J lost 8 bases; unmatched junction nucleotides: 9. The CDR3 nucleotides read TGCAGCGTTGACCCCCGGGACAGTGGCGGCTACACCTTC. The encoded protein is CSVDPRDSGGYTF.

In this sample, this clonotype turned up a few times. The chain recombines TRBV19 with TRBJ2-1; TRBD2 aligns across 9 bases. This CDR3 has 16 residues. Per germline, CDR1 LNHDA and CDR2 SQIVND (reference sequence). Trimming removed 0 bases from V and 3 bases from J; junction bases left unmatched: 3. The CDR3 reads CASSIDGSGSYNEQFF. The CDR3 DNA is TGTGCCAGTAGTATAGACGGTAGCGGGAGCTACAATGAGCAGTTCTTC.

This clonotype was observed a handful of times. This chain joins TRBV6-1 and TRBJ1-2, with D tentatively TRBD1 (6 bases). Germline V gene data show CDR1 as MNHNS and CDR2 as SASEGT. The V and J ends lost 6 bases and 1 base respectively, with 21 bases between them. There are 17 residues in the CDR3. The DNA for the CDR3 is TGTGCCAGCAGCCCTTACGGCTGGGGCAGGGGTAACTATGGCTACACCTTC. Protein product: CASSPYGWGRGNYGYTF.

V is TRBV25-1 and J is TRBJ1-2; a weak D match, TRBD1 (6 bases). Trimming left V 4 bases short and J 4 bases short, with 16 bases between. Germline assignment: CDR1 MGHDK and CDR2 SYGVNS. The CDR3 has 15 residues. CDR3 DNA: TGTGCCAGCAGTGCCACAGGGAGGGGAGCCTATGGCTACACCTTC. Translated: CASSATGRGAYGYTF.

V usage is TRBV12-3 or TRBV12-4 and J usage is TRBJ2-1; 9 bases agree with TRBD2. V was pared by 5 bases and J by 6 bases, with 2 bases of the junction left unmatched. There are 13 residues in the CDR3. The CDR3: CASSRLAANEQFF. The CDR3 nucleotides read TGTGCCAGCAGTCGACTAGCGGCCAATGAGCAGTTCTTC.

This clonotype was seen only a few times. The rearrangement links TRBV19 to TRBJ1-5; 9 bases are a match to TRBD1. Germline lookup yields CDR1 LNHDA and CDR2 SQIVND (reference sequence). This CDR3 spans 15 amino acids. V was pared by 6 bases and J by 6 bases, with 9 bases of the junction left unmatched. The CDR3 region is CASRPGQGIRQPQHF. The CDR3 DNA reads as TGTGCCAGTAGGCCGGGACAGGGTATTCGTCAGCCCCAGCATTTT.

The chain is built from TRBV12-3 or TRBV12-4 and TRBJ2-1, with D perhaps TRBD1 (6 bases). This CDR3 has 16 amino acids. Deletions cut 5 bases from V and 3 bases from J, with 17 bases between. The CDR3 loop reads CASSSSPGGDYNEQFF. CDR3 DNA: TGTGCCAGCAGTAGTTCCCCTGGGGGCGACTACAATGAGCAGTTCTTC.

The V and J genes are TRBV4-1 and TRBJ2-1; 11 positions agree with TRBD2. Germline trimming cut 6 bases from V and 2 bases from J; bases unmatched to any gene: 12. CDR1 is MGHRA and CDR2 is YSYEKL in the germline V gene. CDR3 length: 18 amino acids. The CDR3 loop is CASRESTSGRPAYNEQFF. The CDR3 DNA follows: TGCGCCAGCAGAGAATCTACTAGCGGGAGACCAGCCTACAATGAGCAGTTCTTC.

The CDR3 region has the DNA TGTGCCACCAGTGGTCGACAGGGTCGGAGGACCGGGGAGCTGTTTTTT. It is translated as CATSGRQGRRTGELFF. V and J are TRBV24-1 and TRBJ2-2; TRBD1 agrees at 7 bases. Per the germline V gene, CDR1 is KGHDR and CDR2 is SFDVKD. The length of the CDR3 is 16 residues. Trimming at V came to 5 bases and at J to 5 bases, leaving 10 bases not matched to a gene.

This clonotype was recorded a few times. The genes are TRBV11-3 and TRBJ2-4; D might be TRBD1 (6 bases). CDR1 SGHNT and CDR2 YENEEA come from the germline V gene. The germline V and J ends were trimmed by 4 bases and 0 bases, with 28 bases remaining between them. The CDR3 sequence is 21 residues long. The CDR3: CASSSRRDESVYRVAKNIQYF. The CDR3 region has the DNA TGTGCCAGCAGCTCTCGCCGGGATGAGTCGGTGTACAGGGTAGCCAAAAACATTCAGTACTTC.

CDR3: CSARGAGTERGLNEQFF. In DNA form, the CDR3 reads TGCAGTGCTAGAGGCGCCGGGACAGAGAGGGGCCTCAATGAGCAGTTCTTC. The genes are TRBV20-1 and TRBJ2-1, with 7 bases that match TRBD1. This CDR3 spans 17 amino acids. J lost 6 bases, V lost 1 base, and 15 bases had no gene match. Germline CDR1 and CDR2: DFQATT and SNEGSKA (reference sequence).

This clonotype appeared a single time. The chain couples TRBV2 to TRBJ2-3, with a possible D match to TRBD2 (6 bases). V was cut by 6 bases and J by 1 base, with 20 bases left in between. Germline CDR1 SNHLY, CDR2 FYNNEI. The CDR3 runs 17 residues. This CDR3 reads CASREGLSGGGTDTQYF. The CDR3 nucleotides read TGTGCCAGCAGGGAGGGACTCAGCGGAGGAGGCACAGATACGCAGTATTTT.

The V call is TRBV20-1, the J call TRBJ2-7; D is ambiguous. This CDR3 spans 14 amino acids. Germline V gene lookup returns CDR1 DFQATT and CDR2 SNEGSKA (reference sequence). The V gene lost 1 base and the J gene lost 6 bases, with 16 bases spanning the gap. The CDR3 sequence: CSARVQVLQGEQYF. Written as DNA, the CDR3 is TGCAGTGCTAGAGTCCAGGTTTTACAAGGCGAGCAGTACTTC.

In this sample, this clonotype turned up many times. The V gene is TRBV29-1, the J gene TRBJ2-1; D is possibly TRBD1 or TRBD2 (5 bases each). Looked up from germline, CDR1 is SQVTM and CDR2 is ANQGSEA. This CDR3 is built from 15 residues. V gave up 7 bases and J gave up 6 bases, with 22 bases separating them. Here the CDR3 DNA reads TGCAGCGGAGCCACTAGTTGGGGGACCTTCAATGAGCAGTTCTTC. As protein: CSGATSWGTFNEQFF.